Below, 31 T cell receptor beta chains from the same sample are listed, as sequenced in a study of metastatic and nonmetastatic thyroid tumors (TCRdb year 2020). Library method: PCR. The instrument was an Illumina HiSeq 4000. TCRdb trimmed the raw reads at Q25, called clones with MiXCR and kept productive beta chains. The sample table shows about 85,000 clones, and roughly 8.6% are seen once. The leading ten clones occupy 8.8% of the sample. Before undergoing thyroid surgery, none of the patients had been given any kind of treatment. Material: blood. These receptors originate from a female donor with papillary thyroid cancer or a benign thyroid nodule (not recorded which). Some clones in this sample may be carry-over from other donors' samples.

This clone was observed at least ten times. The V call is TRBV27, the J call TRBJ1-5; TRBD1 is a possible D gene (5 bases). The CDR3 is made up of 12 amino acids. Looked up from germline, CDR1 is MNHEY and CDR2 is SMNVEV (reference sequence). Trimming took 10 bases from V and 6 from J, leaving 13 bases between them. The CDR3 loop is CANETDSQPQHF. CDR3 in DNA: TGTGCCAACGAGACAGACTCTCAGCCCCAGCATTTT.

This clone was observed a handful of times. A read error is possible here, since a much larger clone lies one base away. The same CDR3 can be traced to other DNA sequences in this sample. The CDR3 spells CASSPGQGLDTQYF. The CDR3 region has the DNA TGTGCCAGCAGCCCAGGACAGGGATTAGATACGCAGTATTTT. The chain recombines TRBV9 with TRBJ2-3, with TRBD1 identical over 8 bases. Germline V gene data show CDR1 as SGDLS and CDR2 as YYNGEE. This CDR3 has 14 amino acids. J lost 5 bases, V lost 4 bases, and 6 bases had no gene match.

This clone is labeled medium-sized (0.01 to 0.1%). V usage is TRBV7-2 and J usage is TRBJ1-2, with 9 bases fitting TRBD1. The CDR3 consists of 16 residues. The V segment lost 1 base and the J segment 6 bases; nucleotides outside the gene matches: 9. CDR1 is SGHTA, CDR2 FQGNSA, per germline. CDR3 coding DNA: TGTGCCAGCAGCTTAGGGACAGGGGCTGCCCGTAATGGCTACACCTTC. Protein: CASSLGTGAARNGYTF.

In its sample, this clone was seen many times. The gene calls are TRBV11-3 and TRBJ2-3; 7 positions agree with TRBD1. Germline loops: CDR1 SGHNT, CDR2 YENEEA. CDR3 length: 14 residues. The junction had 3 bases not matched to a gene; V was cut back by 4 bases and J by 2 bases. The CDR3: CASSSTGSTDTQYF. CDR3 DNA sequence: TGTGCCAGCAGCTCGACAGGGTCCACAGATACGCAGTATTTT.

This clone was counted between two and nine times. The V call is TRBV10-3, the J call TRBJ2-7, with 11 positions matching TRBD1. Germline lookup yields CDR1 ENHRY and CDR2 SYGVKD. This CDR3 comprises 15 residues. V was clipped by 6 bases and J by 1 base; unmatched bases: 5. DNA of the CDR3: TGTGCCATCAGCGGGTGGGACAGGGGGTCCTACGAGCAGTACTTC. Translating it yields CAISGWDRGSYEQYF.

This clone was found a few times. The rearrangement uses TRBV2 and TRBJ2-7, with a weak D call TRBD2 (6 bases). The CDR3 runs 14 residues. V lost 4 bases, J lost 4 bases, and 14 bases lay in between. Per the germline V gene, CDR1 is SNHLY and CDR2 is FYNNEI. CDR3 loop: CASSAGTVTYEQYF. In DNA, the CDR3 is TGTGCCAGCAGTGCGGGGACTGTGACTTACGAGCAGTACTTC.

This clone was recorded at least ten times. This sequence joins TRBV2 and TRBJ2-3; D possibly corresponds to TRBD2 (5 bases). Germline V gene sequence: CDR1 SNHLY, CDR2 FYNNEI. The CDR3 is made up of 14 amino acids. V gave up 6 bases and J gave up 4 bases, with 14 bases separating them. CDR3 nucleotides: TGTGCCAGCAGGACGGGTAGCGTAGCAGATACGCAGTATTTT. Protein product: CASRTGSVADTQYF. Using reference TRBV2 and TRBJ2-3 for the parts outside the CDR3, the full variable domain is EPEVTQTPSHQVTQMGQEVILRCVPISNHLYFYWYRQILGQKVEFLVSFYNNEISEKSEIFDDQFSVERPDGSNFTLKIRSTKLEDSAMYFCASRTGSVADTQYFGPGTRLTVL.

At least ten counts were recorded for this clone. The chain joins TRBV10-2 to TRBJ2-5; 7 bases line up with TRBD2. After removal of 4 bases from V and 4 bases from J, the junction contained 0 bases not matched to a gene. The CDR3 is made up of 12 amino acids. Germline V lookup: CDR1 WSHSY, CDR2 SAAADI. The CDR3 bases are TGCGCCAGCAGTGGACTAGCAGAGACCCAGTACTTC. It encodes CASSGLAETQYF.

This clone has a count of ten or more. A read error may be the cause here, since a much bigger clone is one base away. This rearrangement joins TRBV2 to TRBJ2-7, with no clear D. Germline values: CDR1 SNHLY, CDR2 FYNNEI. CDR3 length equals 13 residues. CDR3 amino acids: CASSEGEGYEQHF. DNA for the CDR3: TGTGCCAGCAGTGAAGGAGAAGGTTACGAGCAGCACTTC.

Many counts were recorded for this clone. The V and J genes are TRBV6-4 and TRBJ2-3, with D maybe TRBD2 (6 bases). V was trimmed by 6 bases and J by 4 bases, leaving 14 bases between them. Germline V gene lookup returns CDR1 MRHNA and CDR2 SNTAGT. CDR3 length: 14 amino acids. The CDR3 region is CASSEIGGADTQYF. The CDR3 region has the DNA TGTGCCAGCAGCGAAATCGGGGGAGCAGATACGCAGTATTTT.

There are many counts of this clone. The V call is TRBV27, the J call TRBJ2-7; 12 positions agree with TRBD2. Losses at the gene ends were 5 bases for V and 2 bases for J; bases not matched to a gene: 1. The CDR3 sequence is 14 residues long. Germline V CDR1 and CDR2: MNHEY, SMNVEV (reference sequence). The CDR3 DNA sequence: TGTGCCAGCAGTAGGACTAGCGGGGCCTACGAGCAGTACTTC. As protein: CASSRTSGAYEQYF.

This clone showed up many times. V and J are TRBV28 and TRBJ2-3; 12 bases are a match to TRBD2. The CDR3 length is 14 residues. Germline V lookup: CDR1 MDHEN, CDR2 SYDVKM. Germline trimming cut 7 bases from V and 5 bases from J; bases unmatched to any gene: 4. CDR3 DNA sequence: TGTGCCAGCACTTCGACTAGCGGGGGAGATACGCAGTATTTT. Translating gives CASTSTSGGDTQYF.

At least ten counts were recorded for this clone. This chain connects TRBV7-2 to TRBJ2-7; the match to TRBD1 covers 7 bases. CDR1 is SGHTA and CDR2 is FQGNSA in the germline V gene. CDR3 size: 14 residues. Unmatched junction bases numbered 10, after V lost 6 bases and J lost 5 bases. CDR3 sequence reads: CASRETTGFHEQYF. The CDR3 DNA reads TGTGCCAGCAGGGAAACGACAGGGTTCCACGAGCAGTACTTC.

This clone was seen a handful of times. This chain connects TRBV7-2 to TRBJ1-5; D is ambiguous. V gave up 5 bases and J gave up 1 base, with 9 bases separating them. In germline, CDR1 is SGHTA, CDR2 FQGNSA. The CDR3 is made up of 14 amino acids. CDR3 sequence: CASSPVRSNQPQHF. Here the CDR3 DNA reads TGTGCCAGCAGCCCCGTACGGAGCAATCAGCCCCAGCATTTT.

This clone counts as medium-sized. J is TRBJ2-3 and V is TRBV11-1, with D perhaps matching TRBD1 (6 bases). V was trimmed by 7 bases and J by 1 base, leaving 18 bases between them. The germline V gene encodes CDR1 SGHAT and CDR2 FQDESV (reference sequence). The CDR3 is 16 residues long. CDR3 sequence reads: CASTPRAGDGTDTQYF. DNA of the CDR3: TGTGCCAGCACTCCCCGGGCAGGGGACGGCACAGATACGCAGTATTTT.

This clone has ten or more counts. The chain employs TRBV5-1 and TRBJ1-4; TRBD1 is a possible D gene (6 bases). This CDR3 spans 14 amino acids. Deletions cut 5 bases from V and 6 bases from J, with 14 bases between. Per germline, CDR1 SGHRS and CDR2 YFSETQ. CDR3 sequence: CASSQGGLDEKLFF. The CDR3 DNA reads as TGCGCCAGCAGTCAAGGGGGGCTGGATGAAAAACTGTTTTTT.

Many counts were recorded for this clone. Other nucleotide sequences from this sample produce the same CDR3. This chain connects TRBV5-1 to TRBJ1-6; D may be TRBD1 (6 bases). This CDR3 is 17 amino acids long. Trimming stripped 0 bases from V and 8 bases from J, with 18 bases between. The germline V gene has CDR1 SGHRS and CDR2 YFSETQ. The CDR3 DNA follows: TGCGCCAGCAGCTTGGTATTTGGGGCAGGGGCGTATTCACCCCTCCACTTT. It encodes CASSLVFGAGAYSPLHF. Drawing the rest from reference TRBV5-1 and TRBJ1-6, the complete variable domain is KAGVTQTPRYLIKTRGQQVTLSCSPISGHRSVSWYQQTPGQGLQFLFEYFSETQRNKGNFPGRFSGRQFSNSRSEMNVSTLELGDSALYLCASSLVFGAGAYSPLHFGNGTRLTVT.

The sample holds many counts of this clone. This chain connects TRBV20-1 to TRBJ2-2, with D tentatively TRBD1 (5 bases). CDR1 is DFQATT and CDR2 is SNEGSKA in the germline V gene (reference sequence). The CDR3 consists of 14 residues. V was cut by 0 bases and J by 5 bases, with 10 bases left in between. CDR3 bases: TGCAGTGCTAGAGATCTATCAGGGACCGGGGAGCTGTTTTTT. It specifies CSARDLSGTGELFF.

This clone was counted at least ten times. V gene TRBV6-5 combines with J gene TRBJ2-5; 7 nucleotides agree with TRBD2. Germline loops: CDR1 MNHEY, CDR2 SVGAGI. The CDR3 length is 14 residues. V dropped 8 bases and J dropped 5; count of bases not matched to a gene: 11. The CDR3: CASFTGAGSETQYF. The CDR3 nucleotides read TGTGCCAGCTTTACTGGAGCGGGGTCGGAGACCCAGTACTTC.

This clone has a count of ten or more. V usage is TRBV28 and J usage is TRBJ1-5; a possible D gene is TRBD1 (6 bases). CDR3 size: 13 residues. Trimming shortened V by 4 bases and J by 8 bases, and 12 bases separated the two germline ends. Germline lookup yields CDR1 MDHEN and CDR2 SYDVKM. CDR3 region: CASSYPQGKPQHF. The CDR3 DNA is TGTGCCAGCAGTTACCCTCAGGGGAAGCCCCAGCATTTT.

The rearrangement links TRBV18 to TRBJ2-3; D remains ambiguous. Trimming pared 4 bases from V and 0 bases from J, leaving 8 bases between. In germline, CDR1 is KGHSH, CDR2 LQKENI. The CDR3 spans 14 residues. CDR3 in DNA: TGTGCCAGCTCACATGGACGGAGCACAGATACGCAGTATTTT. Encoded protein: CASSHGRSTDTQYF.

The V gene is TRBV20-1, the J gene TRBJ2-1, with 9 nucleotides matching TRBD2. This CDR3 is built from 16 residues. The ends lost 2 bases at V and 7 bases at J; junction bases unmatched: 12. The V gene's germline CDR1 is DFQATT and CDR2 SNEGSKA (reference sequence). For the CDR3, the DNA is TGCAGTGCTAGAAAACCAGCGGGGGGTTGGCATAATGAGCAGTTCTTC. Translating it yields CSARKPAGGWHNEQFF.

This clone was detected only a few times. V and J are TRBV5-4 and TRBJ2-3; 7 bases line up with TRBD2. V was clipped by 0 bases and J by 2 bases; unmatched bases: 6. Germline CDR1 and CDR2: SGHNT and YYREEE (reference sequence). The length of the CDR3 is 16 residues. The CDR3 DNA reads TGTGCCAGCAGCTTGGTGTCACTAGCGTCCACAGATACGCAGTATTTT. Protein sequence: CASSLVSLASTDTQYF. Complete variable domain (other parts from reference TRBV5-4 and TRBJ2-3): ETGVTQSPTHLIKTRGQQVTLRCSSQSGHNTVSWYQQALGQGPQFIFQYYREEENGRGNFPPRFSGLQFPNYSSELNVNALELDDSALYLCASSLVSLASTDTQYFGPGTRLTVL.

In this sample, this clone turned up a few times. The V gene is TRBV5-4, the J gene TRBJ2-5, with D possibly being TRBD2 (6 bases). V lost 4 bases, J lost 5 bases, and 15 bases lay in between. Germline assignment: CDR1 SGHNT and CDR2 YYREEE (reference sequence). The CDR3 spans 14 residues. CDR3 coding DNA: TGTGCCAGCAGCGCGACTAGTTCTCGGGAGACCCAGTACTTC. This gives the protein CASSATSSRETQYF.

To note about this clone: A much more abundant neighbour one base away suggests this may be a read error. The J gene is TRBJ2-5, the V gene TRBV6-1, with D possibly matching TRBD2 (5 bases). CDR1 is MNHNS, CDR2 SASEGT, per germline. The CDR3 extends over 16 amino acids. The chain's CDR3 is CVSSTARARDYETQYF. The CDR3 nucleotides read TGTGTCAGCAGTACCGCGAGGGCCCGGGATTACGAGACCCAGTACTTC.

This clone was counted at least ten times. Other DNA sequences in this specimen translate into the identical CDR3. This sequence joins TRBV2 and TRBJ1-1, with TRBD1 matching over 8 bases. V gave up 6 bases and J gave up 4 bases; unmatched junction bases: 4. Germline lookup yields CDR1 SNHLY and CDR2 FYNNEI. This CDR3 has 13 amino acids. The CDR3 bases are TGTGCCAGCAGCGAACAGGGGGGCACTGAAGCTTTCTTT. This codes for CASSEQGGTEAFF.

This clone was seen repeatedly, ten times or more. The gene calls are TRBV7-3 and TRBJ2-3, with D perhaps matching TRBD1 (5 bases). The germline V and J ends were trimmed by 4 bases and 0 bases, with 11 bases remaining between them. The CDR3 runs to 15 residues. CDR1 and CDR2 (germline): SGHTA, FQGTGA. The chain's CDR3 is CASSSQALSTDTQYF. As DNA, the CDR3 is TGTGCCAGCAGCTCACAGGCTCTTAGCACAGATACGCAGTATTTT.

This clone was observed at least ten times. The rearrangement uses TRBV6-1 and TRBJ1-2; TRBD1 matches 7 bases. V lost 7 bases and J lost 6; bases outside the gene matches: 11. Per germline, CDR1 MNHNS and CDR2 SASEGT. The CDR3 sequence is 14 residues long. This CDR3 is CASTIGGTADGYTF. The CDR3 DNA reads as TGTGCCAGCACCATCGGGGGGACAGCGGATGGCTACACCTTC.

This clone has ten or more counts. CDR3 sequence reads: CASSEDADAGYGYTF. The CDR3 DNA reads as TGTGCCAGCAGTGAAGACGCTGACGCTGGCTATGGCTACACCTTC. The V gene is TRBV6-1, the J gene TRBJ1-2; D is unclear. V was pared by 1 base and J by 4 bases, with 13 bases between. The germline V gene has CDR1 MNHNS and CDR2 SASEGT. CDR3 length: 15 residues.

This clone was recorded many times. J is TRBJ1-2 and V is TRBV20-1; 11 bases are shared with TRBD1. The CDR3 runs 18 residues. Germline CDR1 and CDR2: DFQATT and SNEGSKA (reference sequence). J lost 5 bases, V lost 0 bases, and 14 bases had no gene match. The CDR3 is CSARDWAKDRGHRYGYTF. The CDR3 DNA is TGCAGTGCTAGAGATTGGGCAAAGGACAGGGGGCATCGATATGGCTACACCTTC.

This clone has ten or more counts. The CDR3 is CASSLPANYGYTF. Here the CDR3 DNA reads TGTGCCAGCAGTTTACCAGCTAACTATGGCTACACCTTC. This chain connects TRBV28 to TRBJ1-2; no clear D gene. The V gene's germline CDR1 is MDHEN and CDR2 SYDVKM. The V and J ends lost 2 bases and 0 bases respectively, with 4 bases between them. CDR3 size: 13 residues.